These 18 T cell receptor beta chains originate from one sample sequenced in a study of CD8 T cells in Susac syndrome. After extraction with the RNeasy kit, roughly 0.5 to 1 ug of the RNA was reverse transcribed using random hexamers. TCRdb analysed the immunoSEQ multiplex PCR reads with MiXCR anew, one entry per CDR3 protein. Seen here are roughly 84,000 distinct CDR3 sequences, approximately 96% observed once, and the top ten hold approximately 0.39%. The sequenced sample consisted of CD8+ T cells from PBMCs. These receptors all come from a human donor with Susac syndrome.

The genes are TRBV5-1 and TRBJ2-7; no definite D call. The CDR3 length is 13 residues. Trimming removed 1 base at V and 2 bases at J, with 7 bases between. CDR1 and CDR2 (germline): SGHRS, YFSETQ. In DNA form, the CDR3 reads TGCGCCAGCAGCTTGCCCCATCCCTACGAGCAGTACTTC. Translated, it gives CASSLPHPYEQYF. The complete variable domain, with remaining parts taken from reference TRBV5-1 and TRBJ2-7, reads KAGVTQTPRYLIKTRGQQVTLSCSPISGHRSVSWYQQTPGQGLQFLFEYFSETQRNKGNFPGRFSGRQFSNSRSEMNVSTLELGDSALYLCASSLPHPYEQYFGPGTRLTVT.

The J gene is TRBJ2-7, the V gene TRBV2; D ambiguous. V gave up 3 bases and J gave up 4 bases, with 10 bases separating them. The CDR3 contains 13 residues. Germline V gene sequence: CDR1 SNHLY, CDR2 FYNNEI. This CDR3 reads CASSDGSNYEQYF. The CDR3 nucleotides read TGTGCCAGCAGTGATGGCAGCAATTACGAGCAGTACTTC.

The V gene is TRBV3-1, the J gene TRBJ2-5; the match to TRBD2 covers 7 bases. Trimming at V came to 0 bases and at J to 4 bases, leaving 8 bases not matched to a gene. Germline lookup yields CDR1 LGHDT and CDR2 YNNKEL (reference sequence). The CDR3 totals 16 residues. Written as DNA, the CDR3 is TGTGCCAGCAGCCAAGACCTTCGGACTAGTAGAGAGACCCAGTACTTC. Translation: CASSQDLRTSRETQYF.

This sequence joins TRBV7-9 and TRBJ2-1, with D perhaps matching TRBD1 (5 bases). The CDR3 has 11 amino acids. Trimming removed 6 bases from V and 6 bases from J, with 6 bases in between. Germline CDR1 is SEHNR and CDR2 is FQNEAQ (reference sequence). CDR3: CASRDSNEQFF. Here the CDR3 DNA reads TGTGCCAGCAGAGACAGCAATGAGCAGTTCTTC.

The CDR3 region is CASSQDPTSGYTDTQYF. CDR3 nucleotides: TGCGCCAGCAGCCAAGACCCGACTAGCGGGTACACAGATACGCAGTATTTT. J is TRBJ2-3 and V is TRBV4-3; 10 bases line up with TRBD2. The CDR3 is 17 amino acids. V gave up 0 bases and J gave up 2 bases; unmatched junction bases: 5. Germline V gene sequence: CDR1 LGHNA, CDR2 YSLEER.

The chain is built from TRBV28 and TRBJ1-3; maybe TRBD1 (6 bases). Per germline, CDR1 MDHEN and CDR2 SYDVKM. This CDR3 has 15 amino acids. Trimming removed 4 bases at V and 0 bases at J, with 10 bases between. In nucleotides, the CDR3 is TGTGCCAGCAGTTCAACGACAGGCTCTGGAAACACCATATATTTT. It yields the protein CASSSTTGSGNTIYF. Full variable domain (remainder filled in from reference TRBV28 and TRBJ1-3): DVKVTQSSRYLVKRTGEKVFLECVQDMDHENMFWYRQDPGLGLRLIYFSYDVKMKEKGDIPEGYSVSREKKERFSLILESASTNQTSMYLCASSSTTGSGNTIYFGEGSWLTVV.

This rearrangement joins TRBV15 to TRBJ1-6; 8 nucleotides agree with TRBD1. The CDR3 runs to 15 residues. J gave up 10 bases and V 3 bases, and 8 bases lay outside the gene matches. Germline V gene lookup returns CDR1 LNHNV and CDR2 YYDKDF (reference sequence). CDR3 protein: CATSSDRGGGSPLHF. The DNA of the CDR3 is TGTGCCACCAGCAGCGACAGGGGTGGGGGATCACCCCTCCACTTT.

The count of this clonotype is one. The missing conserved phenylalanine or tryptophan at the end of this CDR3 makes a read error likely. This chain links TRBV12-3 or TRBV12-4 with TRBJ2-1, with 7 bases fitting TRBD2. Trimming cost V 7 bases and J 9 bases; bases outside gene matches: 15. The CDR3 has 15 residues. This CDR3 reads CASTDNSAGRGEQFL. The DNA for the CDR3 is TGTGCCAGCACCGATAACTCTGCGGGGAGGGGTGAGCAGTTCCTC.

The rearrangement links TRBV29-1 to TRBJ2-2, with 8 nucleotides matching TRBD2. With V trimmed by 6 bases and J by 1 base, 1 base remained unmatched. CDR1 SQVTM and CDR2 ANQGSEA come from the germline V gene. The CDR3 is made up of 13 amino acids. The CDR3 region is CSVAGGNTGELFF. CDR3 nucleotides: TGCAGCGTCGCGGGGGGGAACACCGGGGAGCTGTTTTTT.

In its sample, this clonotype was seen once. CDR3 nucleotides: TGTGCCAGCAGTGGACACCGGGGGGACTATGGCTACACCTTC. This codes for CASSGHRGDYGYTF. This rearrangement joins TRBV25-1 to TRBJ1-2; D possibly corresponds to TRBD1 (5 bases). V was cut by 4 bases and J by 3 bases, with 12 bases left in between. The CDR3 loop spans 14 amino acids. CDR1 MGHDK and CDR2 SYGVNS come from the germline V gene.

The gene calls are TRBV30 and TRBJ2-2; D is undetermined. Germline loops: CDR1 GTSNPN, CDR2 SVGIG (reference sequence). Between the trimmed V and J ends, which lost 4 bases and 2 bases, there was a span of 5 bases. This CDR3 is 12 amino acids long. The CDR3 nucleotides read TGTGCCTGGACCCACAACACCGGGGAGCTGTTTTTT. It yields the protein CAWTHNTGELFF. Based on the CDR3 plus reference TRBV30 and TRBJ2-2, the full variable domain is SQTIHQWPATLVQPVGSPLSLECTVEGTSNPNLYWYRQAAGRGLQLLFYSVGIGQISSEVPQNLSASRPQDRQFILSSKKLLLSDSGFYLCAWTHNTGELFFGEGSRLTVL.

V is TRBV20-1 and J is TRBJ1-1, with no clear D. Germline V gene data show CDR1 as DFQATT and CDR2 as SNEGSKA (reference sequence). CDR3 length equals 13 residues. Deletions cut 6 bases from V and 0 bases from J, with 11 bases between. Here the CDR3 reads CSARRTVNTEAFF. The CDR3 DNA sequence: TGCAGTGCCCGTCGAACGGTGAACACTGAAGCTTTCTTT.

The V gene is TRBV6-5, the J gene TRBJ2-2; D perhaps matches TRBD2 (5 bases). This CDR3 contains 15 residues. Germline V lookup: CDR1 MNHEY, CDR2 SVGAGI. The V gene lost 2 bases and the J gene lost 6 bases, with 13 bases spanning the gap. The CDR3 is CASSYATRFSGELFF. CDR3 DNA sequence: TGTGCCAGCAGTTACGCTACTAGATTTTCCGGGGAGCTGTTTTTT.

V gene TRBV20-1 combines with J gene TRBJ2-5; 10 nucleotides line up with TRBD1. With 7 bases clipped from V and 2 bases from J, the junction kept 10 bases outside the gene matches. CDR3 size: 15 residues. Germline CDR1 reads DFQATT; CDR2 reads SNEGSKA (reference sequence). Here the CDR3 DNA reads TGCAGTGTCAGACAGGGGGCTCTGTGGCAAGAGACCCAGTACTTC. Translated, it gives CSVRQGALWQETQYF.

V usage is TRBV9 and J usage is TRBJ1-5; no clear D gene. In germline, CDR1 is SGDLS, CDR2 YYNGEE. With 0 bases removed from V and 5 bases from J, the gap between germline ends came to 6 bases. The CDR3 runs to 13 residues. Here the CDR3 reads CASSVEEHQPQHF. Written as DNA, the CDR3 is TGTGCCAGCAGCGTAGAGGAGCATCAGCCCCAGCATTTT.

The chain joins TRBV5-1 to TRBJ1-2, with TRBD1 as a possible D gene (5 bases). Germline V lookup: CDR1 SGHRS, CDR2 YFSETQ. Trimming took 0 bases from V and 6 from J, leaving 12 bases between them. CDR3 length: 14 amino acids. CDR3 nucleotide sequence: TGCGCCAGCAGCTTGGAGGGGAACATGGATGGCTACACCTTC. Translated: CASSLEGNMDGYTF.

The chain joins TRBV5-6 to TRBJ2-1; D is undetermined. The CDR3 sequence is 14 residues long. Germline V gene data show CDR1 as SGHDT and CDR2 as YYEEEE. V was shortened by 0 bases and J by 5 bases, with 9 bases between the two germline ends. CDR3: CASSLGSSDNEQFF. The CDR3 region has the DNA TGTGCCAGCAGCTTGGGGTCCTCGGACAATGAGCAGTTCTTC.

This chain uses TRBV20-1 with TRBJ2-1; weak D call: TRBD1 (5 bases). The CDR3 totals 14 residues. V lost 5 bases and J 4 bases, leaving 15 bases between the germline ends. Germline V gene sequence: CDR1 DFQATT, CDR2 SNEGSKA (reference sequence). This CDR3 reads CSAQDRQIYNEQFF. CDR3 nucleotides: TGCAGTGCTCAAGATAGACAGATATACAATGAGCAGTTCTTC.